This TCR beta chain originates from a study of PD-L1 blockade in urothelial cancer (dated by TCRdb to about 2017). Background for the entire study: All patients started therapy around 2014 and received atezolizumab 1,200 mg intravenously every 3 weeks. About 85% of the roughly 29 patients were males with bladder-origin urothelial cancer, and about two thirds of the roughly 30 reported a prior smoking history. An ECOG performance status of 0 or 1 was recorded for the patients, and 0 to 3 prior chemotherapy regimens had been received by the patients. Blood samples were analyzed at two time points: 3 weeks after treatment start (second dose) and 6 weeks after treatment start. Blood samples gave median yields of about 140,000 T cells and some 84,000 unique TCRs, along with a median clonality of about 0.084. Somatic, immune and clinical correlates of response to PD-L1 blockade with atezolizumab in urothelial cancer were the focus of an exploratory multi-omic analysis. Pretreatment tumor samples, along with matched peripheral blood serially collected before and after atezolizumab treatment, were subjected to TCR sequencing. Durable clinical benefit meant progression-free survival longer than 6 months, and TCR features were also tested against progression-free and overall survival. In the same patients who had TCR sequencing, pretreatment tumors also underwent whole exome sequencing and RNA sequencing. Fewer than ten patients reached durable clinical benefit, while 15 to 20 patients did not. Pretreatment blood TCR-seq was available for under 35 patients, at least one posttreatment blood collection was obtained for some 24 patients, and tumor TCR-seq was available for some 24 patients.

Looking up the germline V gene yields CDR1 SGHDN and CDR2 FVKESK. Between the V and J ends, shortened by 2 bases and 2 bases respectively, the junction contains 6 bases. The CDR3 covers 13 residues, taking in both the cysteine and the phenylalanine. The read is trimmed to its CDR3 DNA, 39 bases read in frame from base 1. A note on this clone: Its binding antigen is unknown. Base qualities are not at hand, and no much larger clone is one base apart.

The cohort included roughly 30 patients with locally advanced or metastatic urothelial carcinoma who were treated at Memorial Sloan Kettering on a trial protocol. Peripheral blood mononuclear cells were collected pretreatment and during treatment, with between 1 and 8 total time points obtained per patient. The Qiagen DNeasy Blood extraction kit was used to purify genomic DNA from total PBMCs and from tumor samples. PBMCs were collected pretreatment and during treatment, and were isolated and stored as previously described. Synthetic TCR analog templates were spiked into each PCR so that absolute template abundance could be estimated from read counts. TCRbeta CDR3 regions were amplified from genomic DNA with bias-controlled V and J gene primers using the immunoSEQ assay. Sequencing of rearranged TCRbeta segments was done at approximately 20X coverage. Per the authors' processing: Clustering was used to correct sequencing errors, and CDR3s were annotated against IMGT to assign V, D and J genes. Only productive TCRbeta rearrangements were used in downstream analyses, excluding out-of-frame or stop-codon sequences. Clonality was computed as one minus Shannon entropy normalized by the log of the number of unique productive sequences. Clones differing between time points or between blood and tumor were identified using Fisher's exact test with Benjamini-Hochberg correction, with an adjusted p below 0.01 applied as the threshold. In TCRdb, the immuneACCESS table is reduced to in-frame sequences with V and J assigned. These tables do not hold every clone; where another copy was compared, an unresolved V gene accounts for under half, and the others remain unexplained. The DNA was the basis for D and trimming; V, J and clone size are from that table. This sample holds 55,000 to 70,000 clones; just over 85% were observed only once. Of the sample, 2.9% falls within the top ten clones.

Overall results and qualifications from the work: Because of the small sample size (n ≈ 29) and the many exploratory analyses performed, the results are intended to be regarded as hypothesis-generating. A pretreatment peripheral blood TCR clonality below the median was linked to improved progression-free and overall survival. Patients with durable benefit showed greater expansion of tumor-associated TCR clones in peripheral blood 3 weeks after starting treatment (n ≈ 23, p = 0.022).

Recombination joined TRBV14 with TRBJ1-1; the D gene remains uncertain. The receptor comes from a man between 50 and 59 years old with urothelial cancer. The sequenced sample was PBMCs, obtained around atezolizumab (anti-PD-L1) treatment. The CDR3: CASSQSRNTEAFF. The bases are TGTGCCAGCAGCCAATCGCGAAACACTGAAGCTTTCTTT.